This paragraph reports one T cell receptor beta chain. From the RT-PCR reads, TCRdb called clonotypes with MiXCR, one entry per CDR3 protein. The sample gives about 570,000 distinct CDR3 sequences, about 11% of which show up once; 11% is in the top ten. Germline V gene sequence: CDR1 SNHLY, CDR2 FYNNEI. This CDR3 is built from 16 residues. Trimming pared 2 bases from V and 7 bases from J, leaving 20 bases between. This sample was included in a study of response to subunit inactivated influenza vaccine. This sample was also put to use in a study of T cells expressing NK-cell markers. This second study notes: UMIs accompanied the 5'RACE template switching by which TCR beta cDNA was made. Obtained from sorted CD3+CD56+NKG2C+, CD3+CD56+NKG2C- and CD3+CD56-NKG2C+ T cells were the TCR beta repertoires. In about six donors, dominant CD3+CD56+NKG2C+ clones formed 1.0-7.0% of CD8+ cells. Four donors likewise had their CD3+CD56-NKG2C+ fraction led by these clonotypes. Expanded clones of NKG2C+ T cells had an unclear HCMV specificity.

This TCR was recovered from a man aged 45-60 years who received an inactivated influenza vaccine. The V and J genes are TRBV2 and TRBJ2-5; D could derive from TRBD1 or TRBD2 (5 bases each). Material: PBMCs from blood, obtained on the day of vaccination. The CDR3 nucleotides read TGTGCCAGCAGTGAAACGCAAACGAGGGGTCCGGGGACCCAGTACTTC. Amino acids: CASSETQTRGPGTQYF.